These 11 T cell receptor beta chains share one sample of origin, sequenced in a study of blood T cell repertoires in COVID-19. Here immunoSEQ multiplex PCR was the method, and the copy in TCRdb shows in-frame clones only, minus some. The sample lists fewer than 200,000 clones, about 88% occurring once. Input material: peripheral blood. These receptors were obtained from a man aged 55 to 70 with acute or convalescent COVID-19.

J is TRBJ2-5 and V is TRBV15, with TRBD2 matching over 13 bases. The ends lost 4 bases at V and 4 bases at J; junction bases unmatched: 3. The CDR3 is made up of 15 amino acids. Germline V gene sequence: CDR1 LNHNV, CDR2 YYDKDF (reference sequence). The CDR3 loop is CATSTGTSGVETQYF. The CDR3 nucleotides read TGTGCCACCAGCACGGGGACTAGCGGGGTAGAGACCCAGTACTTC.

V usage is TRBV14 and J usage is TRBJ2-3; D uncertain. Deletions cut 1 base from V and 6 bases from J, with 8 bases between. Per the germline V gene, CDR1 is SGHDN and CDR2 is FVKESK. This CDR3 spans 13 amino acids. The CDR3 reads CASSQVTADTQYF. CDR3 sequence (DNA): TGTGCCAGCAGCCAAGTAACTGCGGATACGCAGTATTTT.

The chain employs TRBV14 and TRBJ2-7; D gene unclear. The V gene lost 1 base and the J gene lost 3 bases, with 7 bases spanning the gap. Germline lookup yields CDR1 SGHDN and CDR2 FVKESK. The CDR3 covers 13 residues. CDR3: CASSQGGSYEQYF. CDR3 nucleotides: TGTGCCAGCAGCCAAGGAGGTAGCTACGAGCAGTACTTC. The complete variable domain, with remaining parts taken from reference TRBV14 and TRBJ2-7, reads EAGVTQFPSHSVIEKGQTVTLRCDPISGHDNLYWYRRVMGKEIKFLLHFVKESKQDESGMPNNRFLAERTGGTYSTLKVQPAELEDSGVYFCASSQGGSYEQYFGPGTRLTVT.

Comments on this clone: This specimen includes other DNA sequences encoding the same CDR3. V gene TRBV18 combines with J gene TRBJ1-6, with TRBD1 as a possible D gene (5 bases). Trimming left V 2 bases short and J 7 bases short, with 9 bases between. Germline lookup yields CDR1 KGHSH and CDR2 LQKENI. The CDR3 totals 14 residues. The CDR3 is CASSPDRSNSPLHF. CDR3 bases: TGTGCCAGCTCACCAGACAGATCCAATTCACCCCTCCACTTT.

The chain joins TRBV5-1 to TRBJ1-1, with TRBD1 matching over 10 bases. V lost 4 bases and J lost 3; bases outside the gene matches: 15. The CDR3 consists of 18 residues. Germline V gene lookup returns CDR1 SGHRS and CDR2 YFSETQ. The CDR3 protein is CASSRTGTGDGFDTEAFF. Here the CDR3 DNA reads TGCGCCAGCAGCCGAACCGGGACAGGGGACGGGTTTGACACTGAAGCTTTCTTT.

This chain connects TRBV5-1 to TRBJ2-7, with a weak D call TRBD1 (6 bases). The CDR3 covers 13 residues. Trimming removed 0 bases from V and 4 bases from J, with 8 bases in between. Germline V CDR1 and CDR2: SGHRS, YFSETQ. DNA for the CDR3: TGCGCCAGCAGCTTGGCACAGGGTTACGAGCAGTACTTC. Its protein product is CASSLAQGYEQYF.

The V gene is TRBV27, the J gene TRBJ2-7; TRBD2 agrees at 7 bases. Germline V gene lookup returns CDR1 MNHEY and CDR2 SMNVEV (reference sequence). The V gene end was trimmed by 4 bases and the J gene end by 5 bases; junction bases not matched to a gene: 8. This CDR3 has 14 amino acids. CDR3 sequence (DNA): TGTGCCAGCAGTTGGGGGGGAATAGGGAACGAGCAGTACTTC. Its protein is CASSWGGIGNEQYF.

The chain recombines TRBV7-9 with TRBJ1-4; 12 bases map to TRBD1. V lost 2 bases, J lost 4 bases, and 5 bases stayed unmatched. Germline loops: CDR1 SEHNR, CDR2 FQNEAQ (reference sequence). The CDR3 extends over 17 amino acids. The CDR3 nucleotides read TGTGCCAGCAGCTTAAAGGGACAGGGGGCCGATAATGAAAAACTGTTTTTT. This translates into CASSLKGQGADNEKLFF.

The rearrangement links TRBV30 to TRBJ2-1, with 8 bases lining up with TRBD2. The CDR3 consists of 15 residues. Looked up from germline, CDR1 is GTSNPN and CDR2 is SVGIG (reference sequence). J was trimmed by 4 bases and V by 4 bases; bases with no gene match: 9. The CDR3 region has the DNA TGTGCCTGGACAGCGGGGGTCCTTCGGTACAATGAGCAGTTCTTC. Its translation is CAWTAGVLRYNEQFF.

The chain has TRBV30 and TRBJ2-3; tentative D call: TRBD1 (6 bases). Germline V gives CDR1 GTSNPN, CDR2 SVGIG (reference sequence). The CDR3 totals 14 residues. V was shortened by 3 bases and J by 3 bases, with 13 bases between the two germline ends. In DNA, the CDR3 is TGTGCCTGGAGCGGATCTCAGGGGACAGATACGCAGTATTTT. It codes for CAWSGSQGTDTQYF. The entire variable domain, with the rest obtained from reference TRBV30 and TRBJ2-3, is as follows: SQTIHQWPATLVQPVGSPLSLECTVEGTSNPNLYWYRQAAGRGLQLLFYSVGIGQISSEVPQNLSASRPQDRQFILSSKKLLLSDSGFYLCAWSGSQGTDTQYFGPGTRLTVL.

This chain links TRBV28 with TRBJ1-2, with TRBD1 matching 7 bases. Germline lookup yields CDR1 MDHEN and CDR2 SYDVKM. CDR3 length: 13 amino acids. The ends lost 5 bases at V and 8 bases at J; junction bases unmatched: 8. The DNA for the CDR3 is TGTGCCAGCAGTCTCCAGACAGGGTTGGGCTACACCTTC. Protein: CASSLQTGLGYTF.